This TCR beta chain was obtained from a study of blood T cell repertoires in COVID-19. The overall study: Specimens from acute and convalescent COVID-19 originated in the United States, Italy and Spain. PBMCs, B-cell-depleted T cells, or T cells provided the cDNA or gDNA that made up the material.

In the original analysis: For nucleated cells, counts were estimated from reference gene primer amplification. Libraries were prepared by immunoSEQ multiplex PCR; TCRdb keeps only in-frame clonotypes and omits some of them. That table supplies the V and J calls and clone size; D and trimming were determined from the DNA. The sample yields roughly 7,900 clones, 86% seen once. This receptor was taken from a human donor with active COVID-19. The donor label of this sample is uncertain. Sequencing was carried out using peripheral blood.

The CDR3: CASSPGIAGAEGEQFF. In nucleotides, the CDR3 is TGCGCCAGCAGCCCCGGGATAGCGGGGGCCGAGGGTGAGCAGTTCTTC. The V gene is TRBV5-1, the J gene TRBJ2-1; 9 nucleotides align to TRBD2. The CDR3 has 16 residues. Germline CDR1 is SGHRS and CDR2 is YFSETQ. V lost 4 bases, J lost 9 bases, and 14 bases stayed unmatched.